The 12 T cell receptor beta chains below all came from one sample that was sequenced in a study of post-analysis software for immune sequencing data. Their antigen targets remain unknown. Study observations and caveats: In patients, five or six TRBV segments were more frequent than in controls, with TRBV5-6, TRBV5-1 and TRBV20-1 among them.

Every TCR beta cDNA library bore unique molecular identifiers. TCRdb reanalysed the PCR reads using MiXCR and keeps one entry per CDR3 protein. The sample contains around 710,000 distinct CDR3 sequences, 46% of which appear only once. The sample was blood. Source of these receptors: a girl between 5 and 17 years old with multiple sclerosis.

This chain links TRBV29-1 with TRBJ2-5, with D possibly being TRBD2 (6 bases). V was trimmed by 4 bases and J by 11 bases, leaving 23 bases between them. This CDR3 contains 14 residues. CDR1 SQVTM and CDR2 ANQGSEA come from the germline V gene. The CDR3, as DNA: TGCAGCGTTGCCCTACCACGGCTCGGGGGTGAGCAGTACTTC. It yields the protein CSVALPRLGGEQYF.

This chain links TRBV6-2 or TRBV6-3 with TRBJ2-7, with D perhaps matching TRBD2 (6 bases). V shed 6 bases and J shed 6 bases, with 15 bases lying between them. CDR3 length equals 13 residues. CDR1 MNHEY and CDR2 SVGEGT come from the germline V gene. Here the CDR3 DNA reads TGTGCCAGCAGCGAGGAGGAGGGCCCCGAGCAGTACTTC. As protein: CASSEEEGPEQYF.

This clonotype has just a few counts. V gene TRBV28 combines with J gene TRBJ2-4; the D is unclear. The V gene lost 6 bases and the J gene lost 0 bases, with 9 bases spanning the gap. This CDR3 spans 14 amino acids. Germline V gene sequence: CDR1 MDHEN, CDR2 SYDVKM. For the CDR3, the DNA is TGTGCCAGCAGCAGACAACTAGCCAAAAACATTCAGTACTTC. Amino acid sequence: CASSRQLAKNIQYF.

The chain is built from TRBV20-1 and TRBJ2-7, with 8 positions matching TRBD2. V lost 6 bases and J lost 3; bases outside the gene matches: 7. The CDR3 contains 13 residues. Germline V gene sequence: CDR1 DFQATT, CDR2 SNEGSKA (reference sequence). This chain's CDR3 is CSAPTSEYYEQYF. Here the CDR3 DNA reads TGCAGTGCCCCGACTAGCGAGTACTACGAGCAGTACTTC.

The chain recombines TRBV12-3 or TRBV12-4 with TRBJ2-2; D is unresolved. V lost 1 base to trimming and J lost 6 bases, with 6 bases between them. The CDR3 loop spans 13 amino acids. The CDR3 is CASSLGYPGELFF. As DNA, the CDR3 is TGTGCCAGCAGTTTAGGGTACCCCGGGGAGCTGTTTTTT.

This clonotype has a handful of counts. The V and J genes are TRBV24-1 and TRBJ2-1, with 9 bases aligning to TRBD1. V lost 2 bases to trimming and J lost 7 bases; unmatched junction nucleotides: 8. There are 16 residues in the CDR3. Per germline, CDR1 KGHDR and CDR2 SFDVKD. The CDR3 region has the DNA TGTGCCACCAGTGATTCGGGGACAGGGTCGTATAATGAGCAGTTCTTC. It encodes CATSDSGTGSYNEQFF.

The V and J genes are TRBV27 and TRBJ1-2; possible D gene TRBD1, 5 bases. CDR1 MNHEY and CDR2 SMNVEV come from the germline V gene (reference sequence). V dropped 2 bases and J dropped 6 bases, with 22 bases sitting between them. The CDR3 sequence is 17 residues long. The DNA for the CDR3 is TGTGCCAGCAGTTTACAAGATCAGGGCCAAGGGTGGAATGGCTACACCTTC. Residues: CASSLQDQGQGWNGYTF.

The chain employs TRBV27 and TRBJ1-1; D remains ambiguous. CDR3 length: 11 amino acids. Germline loops: CDR1 MNHEY, CDR2 SMNVEV (reference sequence). V was cut by 8 bases and J by 7 bases, with 11 bases left in between. Written as DNA, the CDR3 is TGTGCCAGCCGGACGAATCATGAAGCTTTCTTT. Protein sequence: CASRTNHEAFF.

V usage is TRBV5-1 and J usage is TRBJ2-1; 7 positions match TRBD1. The CDR3 contains 16 residues. The germline V gene has CDR1 SGHRS and CDR2 YFSETQ. The V gene end was trimmed by 0 bases and the J gene end by 7 bases; junction bases not matched to a gene: 10. CDR3 residues: CASSLAPQGYGNEQFF. As DNA, the CDR3 is TGCGCCAGCAGCTTGGCCCCACAGGGGTACGGGAATGAGCAGTTCTTC.

This chain uses TRBV7-3 with TRBJ2-3; 14 nucleotides line up with TRBD2. Trimming removed 5 bases from V and 5 bases from J; junction bases left unmatched: 6. Germline CDR1 is SGHTA and CDR2 is FQGTGA. CDR3 length: 16 residues. The CDR3 reads CASSTGTSGRGDTQYF. The CDR3 DNA is TGTGCCAGCAGCACCGGGACTAGCGGGAGAGGAGATACGCAGTATTTT.

The J gene is TRBJ2-7, the V gene TRBV7-2, with 7 nucleotides matching TRBD2. J gave up 1 base and V 6 bases, and 9 bases lay outside the gene matches. The CDR3 loop spans 15 amino acids. Looked up from germline, CDR1 is SGHTA and CDR2 is FQGNSA. DNA for the CDR3: TGTGCCAGCAGACTTACTAGCGTAGGTTCCTACGAGCAGTACTTC. Protein: CASRLTSVGSYEQYF. The full variable domain, completed using reference TRBV7-2 and TRBJ2-7, is GAGVSQSPSNKVTEKGKDVELRCDPISGHTALYWYRQSLGQGLEFLIYFQGNSAPDKSGLPSDRFSAERTGGSVSTLTIQRTQQEDSAVYLCASRLTSVGSYEQYFGPGTRLTVT.

The V gene is TRBV12-3 or TRBV12-4, the J gene TRBJ2-3; D gene unclear. The CDR3 runs 12 residues. V was pared by 6 bases and J by 6 bases, with 10 bases between. The CDR3 is CASRPPGDTQYF. CDR3 nucleotides: TGTGCCAGCAGACCCCCCGGGGATACGCAGTATTTT.